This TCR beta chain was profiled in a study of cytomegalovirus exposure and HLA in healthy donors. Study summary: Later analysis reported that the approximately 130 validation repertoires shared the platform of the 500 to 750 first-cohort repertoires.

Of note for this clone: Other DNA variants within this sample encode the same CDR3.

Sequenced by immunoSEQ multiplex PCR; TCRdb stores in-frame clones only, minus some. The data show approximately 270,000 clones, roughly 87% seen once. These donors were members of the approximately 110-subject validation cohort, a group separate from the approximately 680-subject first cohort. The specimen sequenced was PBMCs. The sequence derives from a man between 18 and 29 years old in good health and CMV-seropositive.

The CDR3 region has the DNA TGTGCCAGCAGTTTACAGGGTAATCAGCCCCAGCATTTT. Its protein product is CASSLQGNQPQHF. V and J are TRBV27 and TRBJ1-5; possibly TRBD1 for D (5 bases). The CDR3 extends over 13 amino acids. Germline V gene lookup returns CDR1 MNHEY and CDR2 SMNVEV (reference sequence). V was trimmed by 2 bases and J by 4 bases, leaving 6 bases between them.